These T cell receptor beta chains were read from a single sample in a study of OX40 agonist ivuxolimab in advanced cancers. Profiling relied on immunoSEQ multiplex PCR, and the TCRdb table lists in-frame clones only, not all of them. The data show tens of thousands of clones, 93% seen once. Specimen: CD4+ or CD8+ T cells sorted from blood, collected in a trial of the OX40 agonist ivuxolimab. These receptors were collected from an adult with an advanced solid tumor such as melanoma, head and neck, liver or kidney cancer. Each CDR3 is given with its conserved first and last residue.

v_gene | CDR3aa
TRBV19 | CASKKGAGGLQTQYF
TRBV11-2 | CASSLEWEGLYEQYF
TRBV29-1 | CSLRDLQGGYETQYF
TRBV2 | CASSPSSGSSYNEQFF
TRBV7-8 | CASSSHAAGSSYNEQFF
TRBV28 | CASIMGNEQFF
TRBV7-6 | CASSLTGRTGGSTDTQYF
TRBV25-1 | CASSPGPRTTDTQYF
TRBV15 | CATRYTASETQYF
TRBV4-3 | CASSQGLTGTGELFF
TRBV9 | CASGLDYEQYF
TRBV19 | CASSMGRFTEAFF
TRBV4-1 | CASSQVTGELFF
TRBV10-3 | CAISPPGAGAYNEQFF
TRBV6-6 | CASTLHGESSYEQYF
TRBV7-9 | CASSKDRGSYGYTF
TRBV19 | CASTPGQAMNTEAFF
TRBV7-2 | CASSQEEALGELFF
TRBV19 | CASRALATYNEQFF
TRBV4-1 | CASSHAGLAGGLNTGELFF